Shown below are 13 T cell receptor beta chains from a single sample sequenced in a study of patients and donors after allogeneic stem cell transplantation. TCRdb re-called the RT-PCR reads through MiXCR, storing one row per CDR3 protein. The table shows under 170,000 distinct CDR3 sequences, with roughly 35% occurring only once. The sequencing input was blood, either unsorted or a sorted T cell fraction (not recorded which). The receptors derive from a human donor who was either an allogeneic HSCT recipient or a stem cell or donor lymphocyte infusion donor (not recorded which). It is not recorded whose cells these are; they may come from a transplant donor.

This rearrangement joins TRBV4-2 to TRBJ1-5, with a weak D call TRBD1 (5 bases). Germline CDR1 LGHNA, CDR2 YNFKEQ. The CDR3 spans 13 residues. The V end lost 0 bases, the J end lost 9 bases, and 9 bases lay between the germline ends. CDR3 region: CASSQEYDRPQHF. In DNA, the CDR3 is TGTGCCAGCAGCCAAGAATACGACAGGCCCCAGCATTTT.

DNA of the CDR3: TGTGCCAGCAGGGGGACGGGGGTGAACACTGAAGCTTTCTTT. It specifies CASRGTGVNTEAFF. J is TRBJ1-1 and V is TRBV12-3 or TRBV12-4; D possibly corresponds to TRBD1 (5 bases). This CDR3 region has 14 residues. V was trimmed by 6 bases and J by 0 bases, leaving 11 bases between them.

This clonotype was counted only a few times. This chain connects TRBV5-1 to TRBJ1-4, with D perhaps TRBD1 (6 bases). Trimming cost V 2 bases and J 8 bases, with 13 bases left between them. The CDR3 totals 14 residues. CDR1 is SGHRS and CDR2 is YFSETQ in the germline V gene. The CDR3, as DNA: TGCGCCAGCAGCTTCGGACAGCAAGGAGAAAAACTGTTTTTT. Residues: CASSFGQQGEKLFF.

The chain recombines TRBV7-8 with TRBJ1-5, with a tentative D call TRBD1 (5 bases). The CDR3 runs to 15 residues. V was cut by 5 bases and J by 3 bases, with 14 bases left in between. Germline V lookup: CDR1 SGHVS, CDR2 FQNEAQ. CDR3 DNA: TGTGCCAGCAGCCCCGTCGAGGGGCTCAATCAGCCCCAGCATTTT. Protein: CASSPVEGLNQPQHF.

This clonotype was recorded a few times. The chain couples TRBV12-3 or TRBV12-4 to TRBJ1-2; D perhaps matches TRBD1 (5 bases). This CDR3 has 15 amino acids. Trimming cost V 7 bases and J 2 bases, with 17 bases left between them. The CDR3 sequence: CASTLLTAANYGYTF. The CDR3 nucleotides read TGTGCCAGCACCCTCCTGACAGCCGCAAACTATGGCTACACCTTC.

This chain connects TRBV28 to TRBJ2-1; TRBD1 might be the D (6 bases). Trimming pared 2 bases from V and 3 bases from J, leaving 11 bases between. Germline V gene sequence: CDR1 MDHEN, CDR2 SYDVKM. The CDR3 sequence is 15 residues long. The CDR3 DNA is TGTGCCAGCAGTTTAGGGGGCAACGACTACAATGAGCAGTTCTTC. Its translation: CASSLGGNDYNEQFF.

This clonotype was recorded a few times. The chain carries TRBV12-3 or TRBV12-4 and TRBJ1-2; D unclear. There are 13 residues in the CDR3. Between the trimmed V and J ends, which lost 3 bases and 2 bases, there was a span of 7 bases. The CDR3 protein is CASSFGQNYGYTF. The CDR3 region has the DNA TGTGCCAGCAGTTTTGGGCAGAACTATGGCTACACCTTC.

The gene calls are TRBV6-5 and TRBJ1-6; tentative D call: TRBD1 (5 bases). CDR1 is MNHEY, CDR2 SVGAGI, per germline. Deletions cut 0 bases from V and 8 bases from J, with 11 bases between. The CDR3 is 15 amino acids. CDR3 in DNA: TGTGCCAGCAGTTACTCTGCAGGGAGGGATTCACCCCTCCACTTT. Translating gives CASSYSAGRDSPLHF.

The gene calls are TRBV9 and TRBJ2-3; the D call may be TRBD1 or TRBD2 (5 bases each). V was clipped by 2 bases and J by 4 bases, with 11 bases between them. The CDR3 runs to 14 residues. CDR1 and CDR2 (germline): SGDLS, YYNGEE. The CDR3: CASSVQGPPDTQYF. The CDR3 nucleotides are TGTGCCAGCAGCGTCCAGGGACCCCCAGATACGCAGTATTTT. Looking up the rest from reference TRBV9 and TRBJ2-3 gives the full variable domain: DSGVTQTPKHLITATGQRVTLRCSPRSGDLSVYWYQQSLDQGLQFLIQYYNGEERAKGNILERFSAQQFPDLHSELNLSSLELGDSALYFCASSVQGPPDTQYFGPGTRLTVL.

This clonotype has only a few counts. The rearrangement links TRBV20-1 to TRBJ2-3, with D possibly matching TRBD1 (5 bases). CDR1 DFQATT and CDR2 SNEGSKA come from the germline V gene (reference sequence). This CDR3 contains 12 residues. CDR3 in DNA: TGCAATACGCGGCAGGGCCTAGATACGCAGTATTTT. It specifies CNTRQGLDTQYF.

This chain links TRBV12-3 or TRBV12-4 with TRBJ1-6; maybe TRBD1 (5 bases). The CDR3 has 13 amino acids. Trimming removed 7 bases at V and 4 bases at J, with 8 bases between. In DNA, the CDR3 is TGTGCCAGCACCCCAGGGTATAATTCACCCCTCCACTTT. Encoded protein: CASTPGYNSPLHF.

There are a few counts of this clonotype. V usage is TRBV4-3 and J usage is TRBJ1-1; D is ambiguous. Germline CDR1 LGHNA, CDR2 YSLEER. V was shortened by 0 bases and J by 8 bases, with 13 bases between the two germline ends. The CDR3 extends over 14 amino acids. The CDR3 here is CASSQDSRRREAFF. The DNA of the CDR3 is TGCGCCAGCAGCCAAGATAGTAGGCGGAGAGAAGCTTTCTTT.

In its sample, this clonotype was seen a few times. The chain recombines TRBV20-1 with TRBJ2-3, with D hard to call. Germline V gene data show CDR1 as DFQATT and CDR2 as SNEGSKA (reference sequence). V was clipped by 1 base and J by 2 bases, with 7 bases between them. The CDR3 totals 13 residues. CDR3 residues: CSARGHITDTQYF. The CDR3 DNA reads TGCAGTGCTAGAGGCCATATCACAGATACGCAGTATTTT.